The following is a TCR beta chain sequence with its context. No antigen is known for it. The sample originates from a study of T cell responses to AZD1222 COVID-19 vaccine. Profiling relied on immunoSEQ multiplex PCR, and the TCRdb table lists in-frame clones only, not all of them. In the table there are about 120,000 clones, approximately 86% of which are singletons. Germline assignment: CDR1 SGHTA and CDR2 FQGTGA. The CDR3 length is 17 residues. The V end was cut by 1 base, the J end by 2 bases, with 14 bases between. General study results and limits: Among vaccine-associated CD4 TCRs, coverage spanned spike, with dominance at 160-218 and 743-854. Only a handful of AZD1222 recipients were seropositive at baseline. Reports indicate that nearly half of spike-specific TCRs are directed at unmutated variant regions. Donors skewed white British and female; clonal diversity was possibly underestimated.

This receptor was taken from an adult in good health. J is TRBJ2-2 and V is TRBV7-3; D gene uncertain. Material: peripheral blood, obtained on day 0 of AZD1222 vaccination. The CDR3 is CASSLRAPSVNTGELFF. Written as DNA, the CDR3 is TGTGCCAGCAGCTTAAGAGCCCCGAGCGTCAACACCGGGGAGCTGTTTTTT.